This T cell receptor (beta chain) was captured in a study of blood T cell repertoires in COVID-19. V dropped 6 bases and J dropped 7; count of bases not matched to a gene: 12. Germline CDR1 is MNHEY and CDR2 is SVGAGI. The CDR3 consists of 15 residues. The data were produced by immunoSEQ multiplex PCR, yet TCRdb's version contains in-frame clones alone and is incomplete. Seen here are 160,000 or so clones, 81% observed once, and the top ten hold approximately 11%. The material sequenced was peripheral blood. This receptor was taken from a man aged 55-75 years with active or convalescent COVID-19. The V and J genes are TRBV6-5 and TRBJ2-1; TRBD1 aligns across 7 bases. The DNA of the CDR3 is TGTGCCAGCAGCCCAGACAGGGTCAGGGTAAATGAGCAGTTCTTC. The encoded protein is CASSPDRVRVNEQFF.